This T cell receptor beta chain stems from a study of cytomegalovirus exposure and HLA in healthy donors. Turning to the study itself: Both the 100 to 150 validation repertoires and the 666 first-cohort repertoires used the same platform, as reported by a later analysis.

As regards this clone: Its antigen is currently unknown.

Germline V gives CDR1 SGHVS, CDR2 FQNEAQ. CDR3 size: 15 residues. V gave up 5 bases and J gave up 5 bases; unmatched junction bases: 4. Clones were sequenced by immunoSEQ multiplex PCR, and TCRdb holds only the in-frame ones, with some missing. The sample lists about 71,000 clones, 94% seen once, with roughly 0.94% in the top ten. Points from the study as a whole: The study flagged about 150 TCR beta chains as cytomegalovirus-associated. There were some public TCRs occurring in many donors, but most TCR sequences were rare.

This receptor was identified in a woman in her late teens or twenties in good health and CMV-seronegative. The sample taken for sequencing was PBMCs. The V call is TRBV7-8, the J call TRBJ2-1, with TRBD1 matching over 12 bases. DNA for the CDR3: TGTGCCAGCAGCGAGGGACAGGGGGCAAACAATGAGCAGTTCTTC. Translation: CASSEGQGANNEQFF.